A single sample gave rise to the 2 T cell receptor beta chains below, sequenced in a study of blood T cells in healthy people across ages. The authors ran a second PCR of about 6 to 11 cycles using a sample-barcoded 5' primer and a J-beta primer mix. TCRdb called the 5' RACE reads again in MiXCR, with one record for every CDR3 protein. The sample includes 790,000 or so distinct CDR3 sequences, 46% of them seen just once. Sequencing used blood. All receptors derive from an elderly man in good health.

The gene calls are TRBV30 and TRBJ2-1; tentatively, D is TRBD2 (6 bases). Germline CDR1 GTSNPN, CDR2 SVGIG (reference sequence). The V end was cut by 4 bases, the J end by 0 bases, with 13 bases between. The CDR3 covers 15 residues. CDR3 DNA sequence: TGTGCCTGGACCGGGGTAGCGGACTCCTACAATGAGCAGTTCTTC. Protein product: CAWTGVADSYNEQFF.

The CDR3 DNA follows: TGTGCCAGCAGCCCCCCGGGACTAGCGGGACTATACGAGCAGTACTTC. It codes for CASSPPGLAGLYEQYF. The rearrangement joins TRBV6-2 or TRBV6-3 to TRBJ2-7, with TRBD2 matching over 13 bases. The V segment lost 6 bases and the J segment 4 bases; nucleotides outside the gene matches: 9. This CDR3 comprises 16 residues. Germline values: CDR1 MNHEY, CDR2 SVGEGT.